Shown below are 19 T cell receptor beta chains from a single sample sequenced in a study of T cell repertoires in cytomegalovirus infection. No antigens are known for them. From the reads, TCRdb called clonotypes with MiXCR, one entry per CDR3 protein. This table has approximately 71,000 distinct CDR3 sequences, roughly 20% appearing once. The sequencing here drew on CD8+ T cells from cultured PBMCs, taken from culture after CMV antigen stimulation. These TCRs come from a human donor in good health (CMV status not recorded). Some clones in this sample may be carry-over from other donors' samples.

This chain connects TRBV7-9 to TRBJ1-6; no firm D call. Trimming took 5 bases from V and 3 from J, leaving 14 bases between them. Germline values: CDR1 SEHNR, CDR2 FQNEAQ (reference sequence). The CDR3 extends over 16 amino acids. DNA of the CDR3: TGTGCCAGCAGCGATCAAACACCCAGCTATAATTCACCCCTCCACTTT. It specifies CASSDQTPSYNSPLHF.

The chain couples TRBV5-5 to TRBJ2-1, with a weak D call TRBD2 (6 bases). CDR3 length: 13 amino acids. V was shortened by 2 bases and J by 5 bases, with 8 bases between the two germline ends. Germline CDR1 SGHKS, CDR2 YYEKEE (reference sequence). The CDR3 DNA sequence: TGTGCCAGCAGCTTCTCGGGGGACAATGAGCAGTTCTTC. It yields the protein CASSFSGDNEQFF. Filled out from reference TRBV5-5 and TRBJ2-1, the complete variable domain reads DAGVTQSPTHLIKTRGQQVTLRCSPISGHKSVSWYQQVLGQGPQFIFQYYEKEERGRGNFPDRFSARQFPNYSSELNVNALLLGDSALYLCASSFSGDNEQFFGPGTRLTVL.

This clonotype was counted between two and nine times. The chain carries TRBV6-1 and TRBJ1-2; 7 nucleotides align to TRBD1. The CDR3 consists of 13 residues. From germline, CDR1 is MNHNS and CDR2 SASEGT. Trimming cost V 10 bases and J 6 bases; bases outside gene matches: 11. CDR3 residues: CATKRGHGDGYTF. Here the CDR3 DNA reads TGTGCCACCAAAAGGGGGCACGGGGATGGCTACACCTTC.

The rearrangement joins TRBV7-2 to TRBJ2-3; D may be TRBD2 (6 bases). Trimming took 6 bases from V and 3 from J, leaving 13 bases between them. The CDR3 is 14 residues long. Germline loops: CDR1 SGHTA, CDR2 FQGNSA. The CDR3 region is CASRTRGSTDTQYF. The CDR3, as DNA: TGTGCCAGCAGGACCCGGGGGTCAACAGATACGCAGTATTTT. Full variable domain (rest looked up from reference TRBV7-2 and TRBJ2-3): GAGVSQSPSNKVTEKGKDVELRCDPISGHTALYWYRQSLGQGLEFLIYFQGNSAPDKSGLPSDRFSAERTGGSVSTLTIQRTQQEDSAVYLCASRTRGSTDTQYFGPGTRLTVL.

The chain is built from TRBV11-2 and TRBJ1-1; no firm D call. This CDR3 region has 13 residues. CDR1 SGHAT and CDR2 FQNNGV come from the germline V gene. Trimming pared 5 bases from V and 5 bases from J, leaving 12 bases between. CDR3 nucleotide sequence: TGTGCCAGCAGCCCTTATCCCCGAACTGAAGCTTTCTTT. Protein product: CASSPYPRTEAFF. Based on the CDR3 plus reference TRBV11-2 and TRBJ1-1, the full variable domain is EAGVAQSPRYKIIEKRQSVAFWCNPISGHATLYWYQQILGQGPKLLIQFQNNGVVDDSQLPKDRFSAERLKGVDSTLKIQPAKLEDSAVYLCASSPYPRTEAFFGQGTRLTVV.

This clonotype was observed a few times. The chain combines TRBV7-9 with TRBJ1-1, with D unresolved. CDR1 and CDR2 (germline): SEHNR, FQNEAQ (reference sequence). The CDR3 extends over 13 amino acids. Trimming removed 8 bases from V and 2 bases from J, with 12 bases in between. The CDR3 loop reads CASRWYRNTEAFF. The CDR3 DNA reads TGTGCCAGCCGCTGGTACAGAAACACTGAAGCTTTCTTT.

The rearrangement uses TRBV7-9 and TRBJ2-7; D remains ambiguous. The CDR3 covers 14 residues. V was cut by 3 bases and J by 6 bases, with 15 bases left in between. Germline V lookup: CDR1 SEHNR, CDR2 FQNEAQ (reference sequence). The CDR3 bases are TGTGCCAGCAGCTTCCCTGCCAGTTTTTCCGAGCAGTACTTC. This gives the protein CASSFPASFSEQYF.

The J gene is TRBJ2-1, the V gene TRBV7-8; no definite D call. Looked up from germline, CDR1 is SGHVS and CDR2 is FQNEAQ. Trimming stripped 1 base from V and 8 bases from J, with 6 bases between. CDR3 length: 12 amino acids. The CDR3 region is CASSLGVDEQFF. In DNA form, the CDR3 reads TGTGCCAGCAGCTTAGGGGTGGATGAGCAGTTCTTC.

This chain links TRBV4-2 with TRBJ1-4, with a possible D match to TRBD1 (5 bases). CDR3 length equals 17 residues. The ends were cut back, 0 bases at V and 2 bases at J, with 13 bases in the middle. Germline V gene lookup returns CDR1 LGHNA and CDR2 YNFKEQ. For the CDR3, the DNA is TGTGCCAGCAGCCAAGAGTGGCAGGGTATCACTAATGAAAAACTGTTTTTT. It specifies CASSQEWQGITNEKLFF.

This clonotype showed up just a few times. In nucleotides, the CDR3 is TGTGCCAGCAACCTGCGAGCTCGCAGGGTAGATGAGCAGTTCTTC. Translated: CASNLRARRVDEQFF. This chain joins TRBV11-2 and TRBJ2-1; tentative D call: TRBD1 (5 bases). The V end lost 7 bases, the J end lost 8 bases, and 21 bases lay between the germline ends. The CDR3 length is 15 residues. Germline CDR1 is SGHAT and CDR2 is FQNNGV.

In its sample, this clonotype was seen a few times. An end of the junction does not agree with germline; a read error may underlie this. The chain employs TRBV7-6 and TRBJ1-3; D is perhaps TRBD1 (5 bases). CDR3 length: 14 residues. From germline, CDR1 is SGHVS and CDR2 FNYEAQ. The CDR3 DNA is TGTGCCAGCAGCCCCCTTTTAACCGGGACCTTACTTTTTTTT. It specifies CASSPLLTGTLLFF.

This clonotype was counted between two and nine times. The chain couples TRBV7-2 to TRBJ1-1; 11 nucleotides align to TRBD1. The ends lost 2 bases at V and 1 base at J; junction bases unmatched: 6. In germline, CDR1 is SGHTA, CDR2 FQGNSA. The CDR3 is 17 residues long. The CDR3, as DNA: TGTGCCAGCAGCTTACCCAGGACAGGGGGCACGAACACTGAAGCTTTCTTT. It translates to CASSLPRTGGTNTEAFF. Drawing the rest from reference TRBV7-2 and TRBJ1-1, the complete variable domain is GAGVSQSPSNKVTEKGKDVELRCDPISGHTALYWYRQSLGQGLEFLIYFQGNSAPDKSGLPSDRFSAERTGGSVSTLTIQRTQQEDSAVYLCASSLPRTGGTNTEAFFGQGTRLTVV.

V and J are TRBV4-3 and TRBJ1-2, with 10 bases lining up with TRBD1. Germline V gene data show CDR1 as LGHNA and CDR2 as YSLEER. CDR3 size: 13 residues. Trimming cost V 4 bases and J 8 bases; bases outside gene matches: 4. The CDR3 DNA reads as TGCGCCAGCAGCCTTGGGACAGGGGAAGGCTACACCTTC. This encodes CASSLGTGEGYTF.

This clonotype was seen a handful of times. This chain uses TRBV7-2 with TRBJ2-3; 13 nucleotides match TRBD2. The CDR3 totals 18 residues. V dropped 4 bases and J dropped 5; count of bases not matched to a gene: 12. The germline V gene encodes CDR1 SGHTA and CDR2 FQGNSA. The CDR3, as DNA: TGTGCCAGCAGCTCTCATGGACTAGCGGGGGAGAGGGGAGATACGCAGTATTTT. This encodes CASSSHGLAGERGDTQYF.

This clonotype is a singleton in its sample. The CDR3 loop is CASSLVSGGAKGTQYF. In DNA form, the CDR3 reads TGTGCCAGCAGCTTAGTTAGCGGGGGGGCTAAAGGTACGCAGTATTTT. This chain connects TRBV7-2 to TRBJ2-3, with 11 nucleotides matching TRBD2. V shed 1 base and J 8 bases; nucleotides not matched to a gene: 8. The CDR3 length is 16 residues. The germline gives CDR1 SGHTA, CDR2 FQGNSA.

V and J are TRBV10-2 and TRBJ1-2, with D hard to call. The CDR3 extends over 13 amino acids. V dropped 5 bases and J dropped 7 bases, with 14 bases sitting between them. CDR1 is WSHSY and CDR2 is SAAADI in the germline V gene. The chain's CDR3 is CASSSGSGFGYTF. The CDR3 DNA is TGCGCCAGCAGTTCGGGTTCGGGGTTTGGCTACACCTTC.

There are many counts of this clonotype. The chain couples TRBV27 to TRBJ2-7; 8 bases line up with TRBD1. The trim removed 6 bases at V and 3 bases at J, leaving 13 bases unmatched. The germline V gene has CDR1 MNHEY and CDR2 SMNVEV (reference sequence). The CDR3 has 16 residues. The CDR3 region has the DNA TGTGCCAGCAGGGGGATTGGTGGACAGGGTAGCTACGAGCAGTACTTC. This translates into CASRGIGGQGSYEQYF.

V is TRBV6-2 or TRBV6-3 and J is TRBJ2-2; 7 bases fit TRBD1. J was trimmed by 1 base and V by 2 bases; bases with no gene match: 22. The CDR3 sequence is 22 residues long. The germline gives CDR1 MNHEY, CDR2 SVGEGT. CDR3 sequence (DNA): TGTGCCAGCAGTTACCCCATTTCGGGGACGACAGGGCGGATTTTGAACACCGGGGAGCTGTTTTTT. It specifies CASSYPISGTTGRILNTGELFF.

The J gene is TRBJ2-5, the V gene TRBV7-6, with D maybe TRBD1 (5 bases). The CDR3 consists of 14 residues. Germline CDR1 and CDR2: SGHVS and FNYEAQ. Trimming removed 2 bases at V and 5 bases at J, with 12 bases between. Here the CDR3 reads CASSLSWGRETQYF. The CDR3 bases are TGTGCCAGCAGCTTAAGTTGGGGCCGGGAGACCCAGTACTTC.